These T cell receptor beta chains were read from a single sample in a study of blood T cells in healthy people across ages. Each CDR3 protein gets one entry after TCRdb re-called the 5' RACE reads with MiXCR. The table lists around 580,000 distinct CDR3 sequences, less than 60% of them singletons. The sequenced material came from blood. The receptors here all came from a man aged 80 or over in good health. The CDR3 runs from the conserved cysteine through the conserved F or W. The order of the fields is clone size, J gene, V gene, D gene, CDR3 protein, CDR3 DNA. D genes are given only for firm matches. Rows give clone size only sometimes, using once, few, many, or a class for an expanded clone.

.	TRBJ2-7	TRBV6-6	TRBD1	CTSSAGGRSYGQYF	TGTACCAGCAGTGCAGGGGGCAGATCCTACGGGCAGTACTTC
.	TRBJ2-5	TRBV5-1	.	CASSDQIVQETQYF	TGCGCCAGCAGCGATCAAATCGTCCAAGAGACCCAGTACTTC
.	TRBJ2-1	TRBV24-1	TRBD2	CATSETGTSGRAHYNEQFF	TGTGCCACCAGTGAGACCGGGACTAGCGGGAGGGCTCACTACAATGAGCAGTTCTTC
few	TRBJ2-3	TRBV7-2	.	CASSLVLTEPDTQYF	TGTGCCAGCAGCTTAGTCTTGACGGAGCCAGATACGCAGTATTTT
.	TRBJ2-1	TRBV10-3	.	CAISESRGAGNEQFF	TGTGCCATCAGTGAGTCAAGGGGGGCCGGCAATGAGCAGTTCTTC
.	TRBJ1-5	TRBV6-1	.	CASTQPGDQPQHF	TGTGCCAGCACTCAACCCGGGGATCAGCCCCAGCATTTT
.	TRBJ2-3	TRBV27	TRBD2	CASSPLAGATRGADTQYF	TGTGCCAGCAGTCCCCTAGCGGGGGCGACCCGGGGTGCAGATACGCAGTATTTT
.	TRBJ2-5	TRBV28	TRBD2	CASSLPTSGSVETQYF	TGTGCCAGCAGTCTCCCGACTAGCGGGAGTGTGGAGACCCAGTACTTC
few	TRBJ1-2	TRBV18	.	CASSPLQEDGYTF	TGTGCCAGCTCACCACTCCAGGAGGATGGCTACACCTTC
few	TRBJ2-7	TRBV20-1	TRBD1	CSASPHGQGRSYEQYF	TGCAGTGCTAGCCCTCACGGACAGGGCCGGTCCTACGAGCAGTACTTC
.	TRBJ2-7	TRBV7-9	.	CANSLGDTLFYEQYF	TGTGCCAACAGCTTAGGGGACACCTTATTCTACGAGCAGTACTTC
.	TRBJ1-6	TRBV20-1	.	CSARGPRGSYNSPLHF	TGCAGTGCTAGGGGTCCACGGGGCTCCTATAATTCACCCCTCCACTTT
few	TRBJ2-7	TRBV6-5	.	CATSKPPTYEQYF	TGTGCCACTTCCAAGCCACCCACCTACGAGCAGTACTTC
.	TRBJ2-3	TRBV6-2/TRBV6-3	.	CASSEPVAADTQYF	TGTGCCAGCAGTGAACCCGTGGCGGCAGATACGCAGTATTTT
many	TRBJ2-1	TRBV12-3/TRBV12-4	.	CASRHRVSYNEQFF	TGTGCCAGCAGACACAGGGTGTCCTACAATGAGCAGTTCTTC
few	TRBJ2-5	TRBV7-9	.	CASSRWLGAQETQYF	TGTGCCAGCAGCAGGTGGTTGGGGGCCCAAGAGACCCAGTACTTC
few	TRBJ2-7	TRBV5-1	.	CASSHPTGDEQYF	TGCGCCAGCAGTCACCCGACAGGCGACGAGCAGTACTTC
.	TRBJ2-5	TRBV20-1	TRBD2	CSARHPGLAGGYQETQYF	TGCAGTGCTAGACACCCGGGACTAGCGGGGGGTTACCAAGAGACCCAGTACTTC
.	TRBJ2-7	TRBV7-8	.	CASSLRGGDLSYEQYF	TGTGCCAGCAGCTTACGGGGCGGTGACCTTTCCTACGAGCAGTACTTC
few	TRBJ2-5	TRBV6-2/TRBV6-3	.	CASGFRQTRREETQYF	TGTGCCAGCGGTTTCCGACAGACGAGGAGGGAAGAGACCCAGTACTTC
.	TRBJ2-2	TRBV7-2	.	CASSSTGPKNTGELFF	TGTGCCAGCAGCTCCACCGGGCCCAAGAACACCGGGGAGCTGTTTTTT
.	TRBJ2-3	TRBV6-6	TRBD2	CASSYGGGADTQYF	TGTGCCAGCAGTTACGGCGGGGGGGCAGATACGCAGTATTTT
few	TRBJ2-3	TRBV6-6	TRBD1	CASTWIGQGAGTQYF	TGTGCCAGCACGTGGATTGGACAGGGGGCCGGTACGCAGTATTTT
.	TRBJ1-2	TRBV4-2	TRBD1	CASSQEVRGQLGYTF	TGTGCCAGCAGCCAAGAAGTCAGGGGACAGTTAGGCTACACCTTC
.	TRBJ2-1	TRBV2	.	CASRTENSYNEQFF	TGTGCCAGCAGGACAGAGAACTCCTACAATGAGCAGTTCTTC
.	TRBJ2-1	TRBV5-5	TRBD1	CASSLEGQGANERFF	TGTGCCAGCAGCTTGGAGGGACAGGGGGCCAATGAGCGGTTCTTC
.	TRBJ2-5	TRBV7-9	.	CASSTAPGVQGTQYF	TGTGCCAGCAGCACAGCCCCGGGAGTTCAAGGGACCCAGTACTTC
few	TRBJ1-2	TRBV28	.	CASSRTTAGLGYTF	TGTGCCAGCAGCAGAACCACAGCGGGGCTGGGCTACACCTTC
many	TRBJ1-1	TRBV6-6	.	CASSYAPLGSTEAFF	TGTGCCAGCAGTTACGCCCCACTGGGATCCACTGAAGCTTTCTTT
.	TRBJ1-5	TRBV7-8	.	CASSLRRNSSQPQHF	TGTGCCAGCAGCTTGAGACGGAATAGCAGTCAGCCCCAGCATTTT
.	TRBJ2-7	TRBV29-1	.	CSVDYRRGYEQYF	TGCAGCGTGGATTACCGCCGGGGCTACGAGCAGTACTTC
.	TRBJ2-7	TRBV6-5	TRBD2	CASRQGLADVHEQYF	TGTGCCAGCAGGCAGGGACTAGCGGACGTCCACGAGCAGTACTTC
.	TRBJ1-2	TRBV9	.	CASSVEEGPNYGYTF	TGTGCCAGCAGCGTAGAAGAAGGGCCCAACTATGGCTACACCTTC
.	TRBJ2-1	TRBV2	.	CASSEGGAFYNNEQFF	TGTGCCAGCAGTGAAGGCGGGGCGTTTTACAACAATGAGCAGTTCTTC
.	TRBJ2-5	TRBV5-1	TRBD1	CASTRRDRGRETQYF	TGCGCCAGCACAAGGAGGGACAGGGGTCGGGAGACCCAGTACTTC
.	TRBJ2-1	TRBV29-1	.	CSVYGPLIYNEQFF	TGCAGCGTATACGGACCCCTGATATACAATGAGCAGTTCTTC
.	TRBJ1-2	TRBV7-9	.	CASSSRGDGYTF	TGTGCCAGCAGCTCGCGGGGGGATGGCTACACCTTC
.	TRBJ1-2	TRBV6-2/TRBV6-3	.	CASSLTAPPYGYTF	TGTGCCAGCAGTCTTACAGCTCCCCCGTATGGCTACACCTTC
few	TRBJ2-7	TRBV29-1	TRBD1	CSVTRTGGTYEQYF	TGCAGCGTCACCCGGACAGGGGGTACCTACGAGCAGTACTTC
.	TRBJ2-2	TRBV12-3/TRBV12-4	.	CASSFSANTGELFF	TGTGCCAGCAGTTTCTCCGCGAACACCGGGGAGCTGTTTTTT
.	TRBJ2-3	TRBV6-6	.	CASSYSSSRTDTQYF	TGTGCCAGCAGTTACTCGAGTTCTCGCACAGATACGCAGTATTTT
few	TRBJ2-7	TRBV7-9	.	CASTVTVNSYEQYF	TGTGCCAGCACCGTAACGGTAAACTCCTACGAGCAGTACTTC
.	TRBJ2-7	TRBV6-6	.	CASSSSPVGVYEQYF	TGTGCCAGCTCGTCCTCTCCAGTTGGGGTGTACGAGCAGTACTTC
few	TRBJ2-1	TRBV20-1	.	CSAASSSYNEQFF	TGCAGTGCGGCCTCGAGCTCCTACAATGAGCAGTTCTTC
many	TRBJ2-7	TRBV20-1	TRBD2	CSAREPSGRSYEQYF	TGCAGTGCTAGAGAGCCTAGCGGGCGATCCTACGAGCAGTACTTC
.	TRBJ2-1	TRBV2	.	CASRSTAHEQFF	TGTGCCAGCCGGTCGACGGCCCATGAGCAGTTCTTC
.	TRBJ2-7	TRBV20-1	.	CSASYRDREQYF	TGCAGTGCTAGTTATCGGGACCGCGAGCAGTACTTC
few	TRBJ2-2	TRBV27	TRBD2	CASSLRGDLLTGELFF	TGTGCCAGCAGTTTACGGGGGGACCTCCTCACCGGGGAGCTGTTTTTT
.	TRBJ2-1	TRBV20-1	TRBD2	CSARDGGLAGESEQFF	TGCAGTGCTAGAGATGGGGGACTAGCGGGAGAAAGTGAGCAGTTCTTC
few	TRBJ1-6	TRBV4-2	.	CASSQEVAVPSPLHF	TGTGCCAGCAGCCAAGAAGTAGCAGTACCTTCACCCCTCCACTTT
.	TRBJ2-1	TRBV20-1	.	CSAPHRDNEQFF	TGCAGTGCTCCCCACCGCGACAATGAGCAGTTCTTC
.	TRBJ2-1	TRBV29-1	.	CSGEISYNEQFF	TGCAGCGGGGAAATATCCTACAATGAGCAGTTCTTC
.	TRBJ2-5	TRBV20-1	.	CSAIALGRQSETQYF	TGCAGTGCTATAGCCCTAGGTCGCCAGTCGGAGACCCAGTACTTC